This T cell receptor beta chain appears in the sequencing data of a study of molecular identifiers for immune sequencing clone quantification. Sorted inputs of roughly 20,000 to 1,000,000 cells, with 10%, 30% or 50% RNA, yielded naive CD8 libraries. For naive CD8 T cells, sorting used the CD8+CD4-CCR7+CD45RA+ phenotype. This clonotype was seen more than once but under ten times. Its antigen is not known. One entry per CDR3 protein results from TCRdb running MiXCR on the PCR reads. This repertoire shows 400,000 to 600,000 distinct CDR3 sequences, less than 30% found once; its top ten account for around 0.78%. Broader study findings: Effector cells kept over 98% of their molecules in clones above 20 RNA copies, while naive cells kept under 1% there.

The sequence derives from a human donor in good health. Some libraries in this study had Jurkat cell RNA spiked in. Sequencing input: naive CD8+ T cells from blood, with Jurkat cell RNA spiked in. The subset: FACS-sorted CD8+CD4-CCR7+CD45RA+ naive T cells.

The CDR3: CASSYGPFGYTF. The CDR3 DNA follows: TGTGCCAGCAGTTATGGGCCTTTCGGCTACACCTTC. The chain employs TRBV6-5 and TRBJ1-2; no clear D gene. Germline V lookup: CDR1 MNHEY, CDR2 SVGAGI. Trimming removed 3 bases at V and 8 bases at J, with 10 bases between. The CDR3 sequence is 12 residues long.